The 8 T cell receptor beta chains presented below share a single source sample, sequenced in a study of blood T cells in healthy people across ages. For the second PCR, which ran for roughly 6 to 11 cycles, a sample-barcoded 5' primer and a J-beta primer mix were used. TCRdb processed the 5' RACE reads anew with MiXCR; each CDR3 protein has one entry. The data show 1.5 million to 1.8 million distinct CDR3 sequences, roughly two fifths seen once. Specimen: blood. All receptors derive from a woman between 18 and 29 years old in good health.

V and J are TRBV5-5 and TRBJ1-2, with D unclear. The germline V and J ends were trimmed by 4 bases and 0 bases, with 28 bases remaining between them. Germline loops: CDR1 SGHKS, CDR2 YYEKEE (reference sequence). This CDR3 spans 20 amino acids. CDR3 amino acids: CASSQPPAQLFTVANYGYTF. The CDR3 DNA is TGTGCCAGCAGCCAGCCTCCCGCACAGCTCTTTACCGTAGCTAACTATGGCTACACCTTC. Filled out from reference TRBV5-5 and TRBJ1-2, the complete variable domain reads DAGVTQSPTHLIKTRGQQVTLRCSPISGHKSVSWYQQVLGQGPQFIFQYYEKEERGRGNFPDRFSARQFPNYSSELNVNALLLGDSALYLCASSQPPAQLFTVANYGYTFGSGTRLTVV.

This clonotype came up once. The chain is built from TRBV20-1 and TRBJ1-2; D not resolved. V lost 2 bases, J lost 8 bases, and 21 bases lay in between. The germline CDR1 and CDR2 sequences are DFQATT and SNEGSKA (reference sequence). The CDR3 length is 15 residues. The CDR3 region is CSARNPGQREGGYTF. CDR3 sequence (DNA): TGCAGTGCTAGAAACCCGGGTCAAAGAGAGGGAGGCTACACCTTC.

The CDR3 protein is CASSAQPGTKEAFF. As DNA, the CDR3 is TGTGCCAGCAGTGCCCAACCGGGGACAAAGGAAGCTTTCTTT. The chain is built from TRBV25-1 and TRBJ1-1; possibly TRBD1 for D (6 bases). Germline V gene data show CDR1 as MGHDK and CDR2 as SYGVNS. Trimming removed 4 bases at V and 8 bases at J, with 17 bases between. This CDR3 is built from 14 residues.

The chain is built from TRBV28 and TRBJ1-5, with 9 positions matching TRBD1. V was pared by 0 bases and J by 5 bases, with 5 bases of the junction left unmatched. Germline V gene data show CDR1 as MDHEN and CDR2 as SYDVKM. This CDR3 spans 16 amino acids. The CDR3 here is CASSLWGTGRYQPQHF. The CDR3 coding sequence is TGTGCCAGCAGTTTATGGGGGACAGGGAGGTATCAGCCCCAGCATTTT. Together with reference TRBV28 and TRBJ1-5, the CDR3 gives the full variable domain: DVKVTQSSRYLVKRTGEKVFLECVQDMDHENMFWYRQDPGLGLRLIYFSYDVKMKEKGDIPEGYSVSREKKERFSLILESASTNQTSMYLCASSLWGTGRYQPQHFGDGTRLSIL.

The chain links TRBV4-2 to TRBJ2-4; 9 bases agree with TRBD1. The better agreement between TRBJ2-7 and the DNA end casts doubt on the J call. This CDR3 has 16 amino acids. Germline V gives CDR1 LGHNA, CDR2 YNFKEQ. The CDR3 region is CASSQAWDRDPYEQYF. The DNA for the CDR3 is TGTGCCAGCAGCCAAGCTTGGGACAGGGACCCCTACGAGCAGTACTTC.

The chain has TRBV12-3 or TRBV12-4 and TRBJ2-4, with 8 bases identical to TRBD2. The CDR3 loop spans 17 amino acids. J lost 0 bases, V lost 4 bases, and 8 bases had no gene match. This CDR3 reads CASSSQREQLAKNIQYF. CDR3 DNA sequence: TGTGCCAGCAGTTCCCAGCGGGAGCAACTAGCCAAAAACATTCAGTACTTC.

CDR3 sequence reads: CASSWWTDYEQYF. For the CDR3, the DNA is TGTGCCAGCAGCTGGTGGACCGACTACGAGCAGTACTTC. The rearrangement joins TRBV7-9 to TRBJ2-7, with D unresolved. The V end was cut by 4 bases, the J end by 3 bases, with 10 bases between. Germline V gives CDR1 SEHNR, CDR2 FQNEAQ (reference sequence). The CDR3 covers 13 residues.

The chain recombines TRBV10-3 with TRBJ1-2; D is unresolved. Trimming took 4 bases from V and 8 from J, leaving 17 bases between them. Germline V gene sequence: CDR1 ENHRY, CDR2 SYGVKD. The CDR3 loop spans 14 amino acids. DNA for the CDR3: TGTGCCATCAGTGTAGAATCGGGCATTGGAGGCTACACCTTC. It yields the protein CAISVESGIGGYTF.